This TCR beta chain originates from a study of blood T cell repertoires in COVID-19. Background on the study: PBMCs, B-cell-depleted T cells, or T cells provided the cDNA or gDNA that made up the material.

Participants' reported clinical history set cohort assignment. Donors in Cohort 3 counted as recovered after two negative PCRs, clearance, or symptom resolution. CDR1 is SGHDN, CDR2 FVKESK, per germline. This CDR3 is built from 15 residues. The V gene lost 4 bases and the J gene lost 6 bases, with 16 bases spanning the gap. In the original processing: Cell counts per sample came from amplifying reference gene primers. Repertoires were generated with immunoSEQ multiplex PCR, while TCRdb's copy carries only in-frame clones and drops some. V and J calls and clone size come straight from that table; D and trimming were deduced from the DNA. The sample has some 150,000 clones, around 85% seen once.

Sequenced input: PBMCs or T cells enriched from blood (not recorded which). The chain links TRBV14 to TRBJ2-1, with D maybe TRBD1 (6 bases). This sequence was found in a woman aged 40 to 50 who had recovered from COVID-19. The CDR3 here is CASSLIRGQSNEQFF. Written as DNA, the CDR3 is TGTGCCAGCAGCCTGATCAGGGGCCAAAGCAATGAGCAGTTCTTC. Drawing the rest from reference TRBV14 and TRBJ2-1, the complete variable domain is EAGVTQFPSHSVIEKGQTVTLRCDPISGHDNLYWYRRVMGKEIKFLLHFVKESKQDESGMPNNRFLAERTGGTYSTLKVQPAELEDSGVYFCASSLIRGQSNEQFFGPGTRLTVL.